The present TCR beta chain was sequenced within a study of T cells in localized non-small cell lung cancer. Study outcomes and limitations: Of the top 100 tumor clones, median roughly 60 were in adjacent lung, over 25 among its top 100. Multi-region tumor sequencing was not done, so intratumor heterogeneity could not be excluded. A raised T cell density in blood coincided with lengthier overall survival. Uninvolved neighboring lung showed the greatest T cell clonality, exceeding tumor.

The method was immunoSEQ multiplex PCR; TCRdb's version includes in-frame clones alone and lacks a portion of them. The top ten hold about 17% of the sample, which has roughly 53,000 clones, approximately 88% seen once. The CDR3 length is 15 residues. V was pared by 5 bases and J by 4 bases, with 18 bases between. The germline CDR1 and CDR2 sequences are SGHAT and FQNNGV. As to this clone: The antigen is not known.

This clonotype originated in a man between 40 and 69 years old with stage III lung adenocarcinoma. This chain links TRBV11-2 with TRBJ2-7; possible D gene TRBD1, 5 bases. This specimen was peripheral blood mononuclear cells, taken before any cancer treatment. The CDR3 nucleotides are TGTGCCAGCAGCGGGTCGGTCGGCCAGGGATACGAGCAGTACTTC. Its protein is CASSGSVGQGYEQYF.